Following are 24 T cell receptor beta chains from one sample sequenced in a study of cytomegalovirus exposure and HLA in healthy donors. Amplification used 60 Vbeta primers and 13 Jbeta primers. Sequencing was performed with immunoSEQ multiplex PCR; in TCRdb, only in-frame clones are kept and a portion is missing. Its listing shows fewer than 100,000 clones. Sequencing used PBMCs. The receptors originated from a man aged 45-65 years in good health and CMV-seronegative.

V gene TRBV9 combines with J gene TRBJ1-3, with TRBD1 matching over 10 bases. The CDR3 covers 16 residues. The V gene's germline CDR1 is SGDLS and CDR2 YYNGEE. After removal of 4 bases from V and 4 bases from J, the junction contained 8 bases not matched to a gene. The CDR3 DNA sequence: TGTGCCAGCAGCTCCGTGACAGGGGGCCCCGGAAACACCATATATTTT. Its translation is CASSSVTGGPGNTIYF.

The rearrangement links TRBV18 to TRBJ2-1; 15 bases are shared with TRBD2. Germline assignment: CDR1 KGHSH and CDR2 LQKENI. With 7 bases clipped from V and 0 bases from J, the junction kept 7 bases outside the gene matches. This CDR3 has 18 amino acids. CDR3 bases: TGTGCCAGCTATCCCGGGACTAGCGGGGGGAGCTCCTACAATGAGCAGTTCTTC. It encodes CASYPGTSGGSSYNEQFF.

V gene TRBV28 combines with J gene TRBJ1-2; 8 positions agree with TRBD1. CDR3 length: 15 residues. Trimming cost V 6 bases and J 3 bases; bases outside gene matches: 9. Germline V gene lookup returns CDR1 MDHEN and CDR2 SYDVKM. CDR3 protein: CASSFGTTGDYGYTF. As DNA, the CDR3 is TGTGCCAGCAGCTTTGGAACGACAGGGGACTATGGCTACACCTTC.

The V call is TRBV19, the J call TRBJ2-2; possible D gene TRBD2, 7 bases. CDR3 length: 17 amino acids. Per germline, CDR1 LNHDA and CDR2 SQIVND (reference sequence). The V end lost 5 bases, the J end lost 2 bases, and 18 bases lay between the germline ends. CDR3: CASSSGEGGANTGELFF. Here the CDR3 DNA reads TGTGCCAGTAGTTCGGGAGAGGGGGGGGCAAACACCGGGGAGCTGTTTTTT. The complete variable domain, with remaining parts taken from reference TRBV19 and TRBJ2-2, reads DGGITQSPKYLFRKEGQNVTLSCEQNLNHDAMYWYRQDPGQGLRLIYYSQIVNDFQKGDIAEGYSVSREKKESFPLTVTSAQKNPTAFYLCASSSGEGGANTGELFFGEGSRLTVL.

This chain connects TRBV9 to TRBJ2-1; the match to TRBD2 covers 8 bases. Germline V gene data show CDR1 as SGDLS and CDR2 as YYNGEE. Unmatched junction bases numbered 3, after V lost 2 bases and J lost 2 bases. CDR3 length: 15 amino acids. The CDR3 DNA is TGTGCCAGCAGCGTGGCGGGGGGCCCCTACAATGAGCAGTTCTTC. This sequence encodes CASSVAGGPYNEQFF.

This chain connects TRBV10-3 to TRBJ1-2, with D possibly being TRBD1 (6 bases). The CDR3 covers 13 residues. The ends were cut back, 7 bases at V and 3 bases at J, with 12 bases in the middle. Germline loops: CDR1 ENHRY, CDR2 SYGVKD. The CDR3 loop is CAIMEDRYYGYTF. For the CDR3, the DNA is TGTGCCATCATGGAGGACAGATACTATGGCTACACCTTC.

The chain recombines TRBV5-1 with TRBJ1-1; possibly TRBD1 for D (6 bases). This CDR3 region has 15 residues. V shed 0 bases and J shed 6 bases, with 15 bases lying between them. CDR1 SGHRS and CDR2 YFSETQ come from the germline V gene. This CDR3 reads CASSLAGGRGPEAFF. CDR3 nucleotides: TGCGCCAGCAGCTTGGCCGGGGGGCGCGGACCTGAAGCTTTCTTT.

The V and J genes are TRBV5-1 and TRBJ1-1, with TRBD1 matching 11 bases. The trim removed 5 bases at V and 7 bases at J, leaving 10 bases unmatched. Germline-derived CDR1 and CDR2 are SGHRS and YFSETQ. The CDR3 totals 15 residues. This chain's CDR3 is CASRETGTGGIEAFF. In nucleotides, the CDR3 is TGCGCCAGCAGAGAAACCGGGACAGGGGGTATTGAAGCTTTCTTT.

J is TRBJ1-2 and V is TRBV14; D is ambiguous. This CDR3 contains 15 residues. V lost 0 bases and J lost 4, with 12 bases in between. Germline lookup yields CDR1 SGHDN and CDR2 FVKESK. For the CDR3, the DNA is TGTGCCAGCAGCCAAGATCGGGTCCGGGGCTATGGCTACACCTTC. Translating it yields CASSQDRVRGYGYTF.

The chain has TRBV2 and TRBJ2-3; a weak D match, TRBD2 (7 bases). V lost 6 bases and J lost 9, with 19 bases in between. Germline V gene sequence: CDR1 SNHLY, CDR2 FYNNEI. The CDR3 is 14 amino acids. This chain's CDR3 is CASRLVSGGVTQYF. The CDR3 DNA reads as TGTGCCAGCAGACTCGTCTCGGGGGGCGTGACGCAGTATTTT.

The J gene is TRBJ2-7, the V gene TRBV5-1, with 8 bases identical to TRBD1. Germline V CDR1 and CDR2: SGHRS, YFSETQ. The CDR3 is made up of 15 amino acids. V lost 0 bases to trimming and J lost 2 bases; unmatched junction nucleotides: 4. The CDR3 nucleotides read TGCGCCAGCAGCTTGGGGACAGGGATAACCTACGAGCAGTACTTC. As protein: CASSLGTGITYEQYF.

The V call is TRBV2, the J call TRBJ2-7; 10 nucleotides align to TRBD2. The germline CDR1 and CDR2 sequences are SNHLY and FYNNEI. The CDR3 length is 15 residues. After removal of 7 bases from V and 6 bases from J, the junction contained 12 bases not matched to a gene. The CDR3 sequence: CASTSEGLAGVEQYF. The CDR3 bases are TGTGCCAGCACCTCCGAAGGGCTAGCGGGGGTCGAGCAGTACTTC.

This chain joins TRBV6-5 and TRBJ1-2; D is possibly TRBD1 (6 bases). V lost 3 bases, J lost 8 bases, and 19 bases lay in between. CDR3 length: 15 amino acids. CDR1 is MNHEY, CDR2 SVGAGI, per germline. The CDR3 region has the DNA TGTGCCAGCAGTTATGTATCGACAGGAGTGGGCGGCTACACCTTC. Amino acids: CASSYVSTGVGGYTF.

The chain couples TRBV10-3 to TRBJ1-2; 8 nucleotides line up with TRBD1. The CDR3 covers 15 residues. Germline V gives CDR1 ENHRY, CDR2 SYGVKD. J was trimmed by 5 bases and V by 0 bases; bases with no gene match: 5. CDR3 DNA: TGTGCCATCAGTGAGTCATACAGGGGGAGGTATGGCTACACCTTC. This codes for CAISESYRGRYGYTF.

The CDR3 reads CASSQVGYSYEQYF. As DNA, the CDR3 is TGTGCCAGCAGCCAAGTTGGCTACAGCTACGAGCAGTACTTC. The gene calls are TRBV14 and TRBJ2-7, with D unclear. Germline values: CDR1 SGHDN, CDR2 FVKESK. The CDR3 loop spans 14 amino acids. Between the trimmed V and J ends, which lost 1 base and 3 bases, there was a span of 10 bases.

This sequence joins TRBV11-2 and TRBJ2-7; 11 nucleotides agree with TRBD1. The CDR3 extends over 15 amino acids. The V gene end was trimmed by 4 bases and the J gene end by 2 bases; junction bases not matched to a gene: 4. Germline CDR1 and CDR2: SGHAT and FQNNGV. The CDR3 DNA follows: TGTGCCAGCAGCTCATGGACAGGGGGCACCTACGAGCAGTACTTC. It translates to CASSSWTGGTYEQYF.

V is TRBV5-6 and J is TRBJ2-1, with TRBD2 as a possible D gene (5 bases). V lost 4 bases and J 1 base, leaving 15 bases between the germline ends. The CDR3 contains 16 residues. CDR1 and CDR2 from the germline V gene are SGHDT and YYEEEE. CDR3 region: CASSAQTGKSYNEQFF. Written as DNA, the CDR3 is TGTGCCAGCAGCGCCCAAACGGGGAAATCCTACAATGAGCAGTTCTTC.

This chain joins TRBV28 and TRBJ2-5; 10 bases agree with TRBD2. The CDR3 contains 15 residues. The germline V gene encodes CDR1 MDHEN and CDR2 SYDVKM. V was clipped by 6 bases and J by 4 bases; unmatched bases: 8. CDR3 sequence: CASSLAGGESETQYF. In DNA form, the CDR3 reads TGTGCCAGCAGCTTAGCGGGGGGAGAATCAGAGACCCAGTACTTC.

V is TRBV5-4 and J is TRBJ2-7, with 12 nucleotides matching TRBD2. Germline V lookup: CDR1 SGHNT, CDR2 YYREEE (reference sequence). Trimming at V came to 3 bases and at J to 2 bases, leaving 3 bases not matched to a gene. The CDR3 extends over 15 amino acids. In DNA, the CDR3 is TGTGCCAGCAGCTCCAGGACTAGCGGGACCTACGAGCAGTACTTC. It specifies CASSSRTSGTYEQYF.

This rearrangement joins TRBV9 to TRBJ1-2; possible D gene TRBD1, 5 bases. This CDR3 spans 14 amino acids. Trimming pared 0 bases from V and 8 bases from J, leaving 14 bases between. The germline V gene has CDR1 SGDLS and CDR2 YYNGEE. The CDR3 region is CASSVDAAGKGYTF. CDR3 bases: TGTGCCAGCAGCGTAGACGCGGCAGGGAAAGGCTACACCTTC. Full variable domain (missing parts from reference TRBV9 and TRBJ1-2): DSGVTQTPKHLITATGQRVTLRCSPRSGDLSVYWYQQSLDQGLQFLIQYYNGEERAKGNILERFSAQQFPDLHSELNLSSLELGDSALYFCASSVDAAGKGYTFGSGTRLTVV.

The CDR3 reads CASSVIAGGPEDEQYF. The CDR3 DNA sequence: TGTGCCAGCAGCGTCATAGCGGGGGGGCCAGAGGACGAGCAGTACTTC. The V call is TRBV9, the J call TRBJ2-7; TRBD2 agrees at 11 bases. In germline, CDR1 is SGDLS, CDR2 YYNGEE. Trimming cost V 2 bases and J 5 bases; bases outside gene matches: 9. The CDR3 length is 16 residues. The full variable domain, its missing parts supplied by reference TRBV9 and TRBJ2-7, is DSGVTQTPKHLITATGQRVTLRCSPRSGDLSVYWYQQSLDQGLQFLIQYYNGEERAKGNILERFSAQQFPDLHSELNLSSLELGDSALYFCASSVIAGGPEDEQYFGPGTRLTVT.

This rearrangement joins TRBV5-1 to TRBJ1-2, with D possibly TRBD1 on 6 matching bases. CDR1 SGHRS and CDR2 YFSETQ come from the germline V gene. Trimming stripped 0 bases from V and 8 bases from J, with 14 bases between. This CDR3 comprises 14 residues. CDR3 residues: CASSLGLTGLGYTF. In DNA form, the CDR3 reads TGCGCCAGCAGCTTGGGCCTGACAGGCCTCGGCTACACCTTC.

J is TRBJ1-1 and V is TRBV4-2, with 7 bases lining up with TRBD1. The CDR3 length is 14 residues. CDR1 is LGHNA, CDR2 YNFKEQ, per germline. V lost 4 bases, J lost 4 bases, and 6 bases stayed unmatched. CDR3 loop: CASSPQGSGTEAFF. DNA for the CDR3: TGTGCCAGCAGCCCACAGGGGTCGGGCACTGAAGCTTTCTTT.

V is TRBV7-8 and J is TRBJ1-5; 8 bases are shared with TRBD1. Germline V gene sequence: CDR1 SGHVS, CDR2 FQNEAQ. The trim removed 2 bases at V and 5 bases at J, leaving 11 bases unmatched. The CDR3 contains 17 residues. As DNA, the CDR3 is TGTGCCAGCAGCTTAAGCTGGACAGGGTTTACGGATCAGCCCCAGCATTTT. This codes for CASSLSWTGFTDQPQHF.